These 11 T cell receptor beta chains came from one sample sequenced in a study of blood T cell repertoires in COVID-19. The table came from immunoSEQ multiplex PCR; TCRdb's copy has only in-frame clones and leaves some out. The sample lists about 200,000 clones; approximately 80% were seen once. Sequencing was done on a sample of peripheral blood. The receptors originated from a woman over 75 with acute or convalescent COVID-19.

The chain employs TRBV6-2 or TRBV6-3 and TRBJ2-3; 14 bases align to TRBD2. The V gene end was trimmed by 2 bases and the J gene end by 5 bases; junction bases not matched to a gene: 9. Germline V lookup: CDR1 MNHEY, CDR2 SVGEGT. The CDR3 has 18 residues. The CDR3 coding sequence is TGTGCCAGCAGTTACACTACCGGGACTAGCGGGGGCGGAGATACGCAGTATTTT. Encoded protein: CASSYTTGTSGGGDTQYF.

The V gene is TRBV19, the J gene TRBJ1-6, with 7 bases aligning to TRBD1. The CDR3 has 13 residues. The germline V gene encodes CDR1 LNHDA and CDR2 SQIVND (reference sequence). V shed 9 bases and J 8 bases; nucleotides not matched to a gene: 7. CDR3 bases: TGTGCCAGCGCCGGGACAGCATATTCACCCCTCCACTTT. Protein sequence: CASAGTAYSPLHF.

The gene calls are TRBV19 and TRBJ2-5; tentative D call: TRBD1 (6 bases). The CDR3 consists of 15 residues. CDR1 is LNHDA, CDR2 SQIVND, per germline (reference sequence). V gave up 4 bases and J gave up 5 bases, with 17 bases separating them. The CDR3 reads CASSTPGQVRETQYF. CDR3 in DNA: TGTGCCAGTAGTACCCCGGGACAAGTTAGGGAGACCCAGTACTTC.

This chain joins TRBV3-1 (or the pseudogene TRBV3-2) and TRBJ2-7, with 7 bases matching TRBD2. The CDR3 loop spans 15 amino acids. Germline V lookup: CDR1 LGHDT, CDR2 YNNKEL (reference sequence). V was clipped by 3 bases and J by 1 base; unmatched bases: 6. The CDR3 DNA reads TGTGCCAGCAGCCATGGTATACTAGCGTCCTACGAGCAGTACTTC. Its translation is CASSHGILASYEQYF.

By sample fraction, this clone is medium-sized. The chain joins TRBV11-2 to TRBJ1-5; D not certain. Germline V gene sequence: CDR1 SGHAT, CDR2 FQNNGV. The V gene lost 0 bases and the J gene lost 6 bases, with 6 bases spanning the gap. The CDR3 covers 13 residues. The CDR3 nucleotides read TGTGCCAGCAGCTTAGATCAGGCTCAGCCCCAGCATTTT. Translated, it gives CASSLDQAQPQHF.

V and J are TRBV19 and TRBJ2-5; 12 nucleotides agree with TRBD2. Trimming removed 6 bases from V and 2 bases from J; junction bases left unmatched: 10. Per germline, CDR1 LNHDA and CDR2 SQIVND (reference sequence). The CDR3 spans 17 residues. The CDR3, as DNA: TGTGCCAGTAGGCCGATTGGACTAGCGGGGAGGCAAGAGACCCAGTACTTC. Its protein is CASRPIGLAGRQETQYF.

CDR3 loop: CASSGRALASVTDTQYF. CDR3 coding DNA: TGTGCCAGTAGCGGGAGGGCCTTGGCATCGGTCACAGATACGCAGTATTTT. V and J are TRBV19 and TRBJ2-3, with 8 bases lining up with TRBD2. This CDR3 has 17 residues. V lost 6 bases, J lost 2 bases, and 13 bases stayed unmatched. Germline V gives CDR1 LNHDA, CDR2 SQIVND (reference sequence).

The genes are TRBV10-1 and TRBJ2-2; 14 bases line up with TRBD2. This CDR3 has 16 amino acids. Germline V gives CDR1 WNHNN, CDR2 SYGVQD (reference sequence). The J segment lost 3 bases and the V segment lost 8 bases, leaving 5 bases of the junction unmatched. The CDR3 reads CASGLAGGWDTGELFF. The CDR3 nucleotides read TGCGCCAGCGGACTAGCGGGAGGATGGGACACCGGGGAGCTGTTTTTT.

J is TRBJ1-1 and V is TRBV7-9; D is perhaps TRBD1 (5 bases). V was clipped by 5 bases and J by 0 bases, with 22 bases between them. Germline assignment: CDR1 SEHNR and CDR2 FQNEAQ (reference sequence). The CDR3 has 18 amino acids. This CDR3 reads CASSRGPGQGIMNTEAFF. Here the CDR3 DNA reads TGTGCCAGCAGCCGTGGTCCGGGTCAGGGTATAATGAACACTGAAGCTTTCTTT. The variable domain in full, completed from reference TRBV7-9 and TRBJ1-1, reads DTGVSQNPRHKITKRGQNVTFRCDPISEHNRLYWYRQTLGQGPEFLTYFQNEAQLEKSRLLSDRFSAERPKGSFSTLEIQRTEQGDSAMYLCASSRGPGQGIMNTEAFFGQGTRLTVV.

J is TRBJ2-3 and V is TRBV7-2, with TRBD2 matching over 8 bases. The CDR3 is 15 amino acids. Germline CDR1 reads SGHTA; CDR2 reads FQGNSA. The V gene end was trimmed by 3 bases and the J gene end by 4 bases; junction bases not matched to a gene: 6. The CDR3 DNA sequence: TGTGCCAGCAGCTTTAGCGGGACAATCCCAGATACGCAGTATTTT. It translates to CASSFSGTIPDTQYF.

The chain combines TRBV29-1 with TRBJ2-1; possible D gene TRBD1, 7 bases. Between the trimmed V and J ends, which lost 1 base and 13 bases, there was a span of 20 bases. Germline lookup yields CDR1 SQVTM and CDR2 ANQGSEA. The CDR3 loop spans 14 amino acids. The CDR3 nucleotides read TGCAGCGTTGAAGGACACCCGGACCAGGGGGGCCAGTTCTTC. It yields the protein CSVEGHPDQGGQFF.